This T cell receptor beta chain was documented in a study of blood T cell repertoires in COVID-19. Those enrolled in Seattle joined during active infection and were followed longitudinally afterward. V lost 4 bases to trimming and J lost 5 bases, with 9 bases between them. CDR3 length: 13 amino acids. Germline assignment: CDR1 SGHAT and CDR2 FQNNGV. The data were produced by immunoSEQ multiplex PCR, yet TCRdb's version contains in-frame clones alone and is incomplete. The table includes nearly 350,000 clones, 75% to 90% detected once. This TCR came from a woman aged 45-65 years with COVID-19, enrolled during active disease. This chain connects TRBV11-2 to TRBJ2-1; D remains ambiguous. Material for sequencing was peripheral blood. The CDR3 DNA follows: TGTGCCAGCAGCTCACGGTACGACAATGAGCAGTTCTTC. This sequence encodes CASSSRYDNEQFF.